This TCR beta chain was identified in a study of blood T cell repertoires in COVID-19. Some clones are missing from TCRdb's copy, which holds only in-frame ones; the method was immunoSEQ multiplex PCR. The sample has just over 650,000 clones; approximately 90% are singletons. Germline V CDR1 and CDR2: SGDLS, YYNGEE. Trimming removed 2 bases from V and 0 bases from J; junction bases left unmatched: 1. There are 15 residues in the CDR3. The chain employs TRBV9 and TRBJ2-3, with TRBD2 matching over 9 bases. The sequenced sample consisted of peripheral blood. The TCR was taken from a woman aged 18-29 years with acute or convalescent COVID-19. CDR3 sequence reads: CASSVLAGSTDTQYF. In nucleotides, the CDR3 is TGTGCCAGCAGCGTCCTAGCGGGGAGCACAGATACGCAGTATTTT.